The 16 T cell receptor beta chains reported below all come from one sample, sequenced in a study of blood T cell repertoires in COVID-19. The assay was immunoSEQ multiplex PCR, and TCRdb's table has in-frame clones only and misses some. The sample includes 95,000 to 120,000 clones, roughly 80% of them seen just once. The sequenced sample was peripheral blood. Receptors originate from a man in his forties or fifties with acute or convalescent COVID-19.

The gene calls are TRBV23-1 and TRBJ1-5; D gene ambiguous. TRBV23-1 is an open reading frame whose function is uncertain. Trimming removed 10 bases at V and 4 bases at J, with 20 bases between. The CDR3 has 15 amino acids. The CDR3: CAKALKGGRNQPQHF. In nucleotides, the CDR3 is TGCGCCAAAGCCTTAAAGGGAGGACGTAATCAGCCCCAGCATTTT.

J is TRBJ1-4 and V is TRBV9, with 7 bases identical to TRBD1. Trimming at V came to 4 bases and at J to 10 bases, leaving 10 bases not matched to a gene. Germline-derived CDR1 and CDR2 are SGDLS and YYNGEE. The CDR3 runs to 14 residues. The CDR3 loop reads CASSQEGARGKLFF. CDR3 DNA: TGTGCCAGCAGCCAGGAGGGGGCGCGGGGAAAACTGTTTTTT.

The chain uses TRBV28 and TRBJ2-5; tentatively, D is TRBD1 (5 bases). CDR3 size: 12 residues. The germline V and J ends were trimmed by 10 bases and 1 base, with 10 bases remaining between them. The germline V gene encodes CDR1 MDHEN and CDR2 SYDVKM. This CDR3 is CATRTSQETQYF. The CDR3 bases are TGTGCCACCCGGACAAGCCAAGAGACCCAGTACTTC.

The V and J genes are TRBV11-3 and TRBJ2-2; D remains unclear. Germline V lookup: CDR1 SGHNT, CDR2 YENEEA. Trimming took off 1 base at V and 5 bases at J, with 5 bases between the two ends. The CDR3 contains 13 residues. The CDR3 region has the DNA TGTGCCAGCAGCTTAGTCGGTACCGGGGAGCTGTTTTTT. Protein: CASSLVGTGELFF.

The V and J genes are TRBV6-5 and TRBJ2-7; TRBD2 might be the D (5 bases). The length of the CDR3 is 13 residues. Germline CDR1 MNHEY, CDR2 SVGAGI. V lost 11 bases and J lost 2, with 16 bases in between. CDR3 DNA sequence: TGTGCCGGGTCTAGCTCCGGGACCTACGAGCAGTACTTC. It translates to CAGSSSGTYEQYF.

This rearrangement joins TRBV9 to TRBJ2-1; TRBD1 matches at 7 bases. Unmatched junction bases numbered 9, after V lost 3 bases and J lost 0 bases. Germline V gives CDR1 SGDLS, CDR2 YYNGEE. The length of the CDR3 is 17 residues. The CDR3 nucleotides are TGTGCCAGCAGCGCGAACAGGGGAATAGTCTCCTACAATGAGCAGTTCTTC. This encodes CASSANRGIVSYNEQFF.

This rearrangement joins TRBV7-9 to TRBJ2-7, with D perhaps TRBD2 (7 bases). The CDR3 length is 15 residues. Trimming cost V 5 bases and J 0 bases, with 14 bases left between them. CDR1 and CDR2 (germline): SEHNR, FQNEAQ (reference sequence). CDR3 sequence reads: CASSTAGALSYEQYF. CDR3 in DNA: TGTGCCAGCAGCACCGCGGGGGCCCTCTCCTACGAGCAGTACTTC. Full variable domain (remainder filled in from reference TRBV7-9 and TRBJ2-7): DTGVSQNPRHKITKRGQNVTFRCDPISEHNRLYWYRQTLGQGPEFLTYFQNEAQLEKSRLLSDRFSAERPKGSFSTLEIQRTEQGDSAMYLCASSTAGALSYEQYFGPGTRLTVT.

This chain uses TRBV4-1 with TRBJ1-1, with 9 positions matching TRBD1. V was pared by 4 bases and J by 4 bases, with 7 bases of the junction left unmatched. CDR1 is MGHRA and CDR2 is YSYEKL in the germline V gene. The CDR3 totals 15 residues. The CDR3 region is CASSPTGGAGTEAFF. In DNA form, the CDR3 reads TGCGCCAGCAGCCCTACAGGGGGCGCTGGCACTGAAGCTTTCTTT.

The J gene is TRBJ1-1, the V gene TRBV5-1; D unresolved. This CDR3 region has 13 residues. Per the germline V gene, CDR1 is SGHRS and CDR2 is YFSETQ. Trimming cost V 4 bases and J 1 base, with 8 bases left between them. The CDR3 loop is CASSIERNTEAFF. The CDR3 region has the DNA TGCGCCAGCAGCATAGAGAGGAACACTGAAGCTTTCTTT.

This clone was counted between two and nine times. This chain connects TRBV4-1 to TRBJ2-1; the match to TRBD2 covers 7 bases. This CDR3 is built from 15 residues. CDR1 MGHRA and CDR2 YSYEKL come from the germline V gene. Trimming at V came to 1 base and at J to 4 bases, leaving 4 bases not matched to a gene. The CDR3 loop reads CASSQGLAGYNEQFF. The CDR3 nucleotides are TGCGCCAGCAGCCAAGGACTAGCTGGTTACAATGAGCAGTTCTTC.

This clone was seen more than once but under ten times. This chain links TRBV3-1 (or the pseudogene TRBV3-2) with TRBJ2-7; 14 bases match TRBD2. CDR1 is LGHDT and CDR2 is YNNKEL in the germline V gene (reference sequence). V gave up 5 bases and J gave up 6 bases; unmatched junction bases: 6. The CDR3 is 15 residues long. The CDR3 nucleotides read TGTGCCAGCAGCACTAGACTAGCGGGGGGGCGCGAGCAGTACTTC. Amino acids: CASSTRLAGGREQYF.

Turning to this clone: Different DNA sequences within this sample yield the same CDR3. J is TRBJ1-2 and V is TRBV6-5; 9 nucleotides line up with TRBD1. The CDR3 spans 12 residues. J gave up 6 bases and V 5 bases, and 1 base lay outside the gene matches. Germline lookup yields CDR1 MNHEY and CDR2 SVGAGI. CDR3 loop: CASSRTGDGYTF. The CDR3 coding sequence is TGTGCCAGCAGTCGGACAGGGGATGGCTACACCTTC.

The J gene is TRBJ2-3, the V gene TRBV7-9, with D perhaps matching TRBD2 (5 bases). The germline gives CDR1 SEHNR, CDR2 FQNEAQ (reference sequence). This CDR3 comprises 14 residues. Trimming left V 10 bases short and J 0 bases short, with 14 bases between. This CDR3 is CATTEELSTDTQYF. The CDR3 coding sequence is TGTGCCACAACGGAGGAGCTTAGCACAGATACGCAGTATTTT.

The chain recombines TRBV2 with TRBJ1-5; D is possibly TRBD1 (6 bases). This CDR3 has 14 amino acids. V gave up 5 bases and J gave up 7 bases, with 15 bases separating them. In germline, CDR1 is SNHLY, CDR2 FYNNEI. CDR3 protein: CASSSTGYGQPQHF. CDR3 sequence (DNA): TGTGCCAGCAGTTCCACAGGGTATGGCCAGCCCCAGCATTTT.

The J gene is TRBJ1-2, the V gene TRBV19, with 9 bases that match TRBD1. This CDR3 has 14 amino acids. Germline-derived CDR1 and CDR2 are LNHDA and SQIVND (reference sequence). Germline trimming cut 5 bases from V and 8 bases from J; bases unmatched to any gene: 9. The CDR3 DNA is TGTGCCAGTAGTTTGGACAGGGGCACGAAGGGCTACACCTTC. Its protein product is CASSLDRGTKGYTF.

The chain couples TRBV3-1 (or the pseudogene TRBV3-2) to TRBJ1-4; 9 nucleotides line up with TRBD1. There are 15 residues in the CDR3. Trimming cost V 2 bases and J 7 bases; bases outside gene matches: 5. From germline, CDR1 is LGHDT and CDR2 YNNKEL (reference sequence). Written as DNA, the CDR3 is TGTGCCAGCAGCCAACCGGGACAGGGAGGTGAAAAACTGTTTTTT. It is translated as CASSQPGQGGEKLFF.